This T cell receptor beta chain emerged from a study of T-cell memory formation after mild COVID-19. This clonotype showed up just a few times. The length of the CDR3 is 17 residues. V lost 5 bases and J lost 9; bases outside the gene matches: 14. Germline CDR1 SEHNR, CDR2 FQNEAQ (reference sequence). One entry per CDR3 protein, called by TCRdb with MiXCR from the 5' RACE reads. The sample includes about 290,000 distinct CDR3 sequences, around a sixth of them seen just once. The rearrangement joins TRBV7-9 to TRBJ1-6, with 9 nucleotides matching TRBD1. The receptor's source is a man aged 18-30 years who had mild COVID-19 (a few samples of this study predate the infection). Cell type and time point are not known. Material: PBMCs or a T cell subset sorted from them (not recorded which). This CDR3 reads CASSPPARTGVGSPLHF. DNA for the CDR3: TGTGCCAGCAGCCCCCCGGCCCGGACAGGGGTGGGTTCACCCCTCCACTTT.